The rows below give T cell receptor beta chains drawn from one sample of a study of radiation and T cells in renal cell carcinoma. TCRdb's copy holds only in-frame clones and misses some; the assay was immunoSEQ multiplex PCR. The repertoire includes 70,000 to 90,000 clones, around 86% of them detected once, and 20% to 25% sits in the top ten. This specimen was blood, taken from a patient whose treatment included radiotherapy and nephrectomy. All receptors come from a woman in her forties or fifties with renal cell carcinoma. The CDR3 runs from the conserved cysteine through the conserved F or W. Clone size is not always given. Where it is, it says once, few, many or a class for expanded clones.

v_gene: TRBV15
j_gene: TRBJ1-1
abundance: -
CDR3aa: CATSKADTEAFF

v_gene: TRBV5-1
j_gene: TRBJ2-5
abundance: -
CDR3aa: CASSVSGMSEYF

v_gene: TRBV6-5
j_gene: TRBJ2-7
abundance: -
CDR3aa: CASSFRDSYEQYF

v_gene: TRBV19
j_gene: TRBJ2-2
abundance: -
CDR3aa: CASRGGETNTGELFF

v_gene: TRBV7-6
j_gene: TRBJ2-7
abundance: few
CDR3aa: CASSLGDELEQYF

v_gene: TRBV19
j_gene: TRBJ1-1
abundance: -
CDR3aa: CASSLALGEAFF

v_gene: TRBV18
j_gene: TRBJ1-2
abundance: -
CDR3aa: CASSPINGAARGYTF

v_gene: TRBV4-1
j_gene: TRBJ2-3
abundance: -
CDR3aa: CASSQDRSGGLDGTDTQYF

v_gene: TRBV7-9
j_gene: TRBJ2-3
abundance: once
CDR3aa: CASSLRVRLAETDTQYF

v_gene: TRBV6-5
j_gene: TRBJ1-3
abundance: -
CDR3aa: CASSPHRGGGNTIYF

v_gene: TRBV7-2
j_gene: TRBJ2-3
abundance: -
CDR3aa: CASSLAQGGAQDTQYF

v_gene: TRBV10-3
j_gene: TRBJ1-5
abundance: -
CDR3aa: CAISEGGRGQPQHF

v_gene: TRBV18
j_gene: TRBJ2-7
abundance: -
CDR3aa: CASSPPGLHSKVSYEQYF

v_gene: TRBV6-1
j_gene: TRBJ2-7
abundance: -
CDR3aa: CASSQPSYEQYF

v_gene: TRBV7-2
j_gene: TRBJ2-2
abundance: once
CDR3aa: CASSFKGAGELFF

v_gene: TRBV7-9
j_gene: TRBJ2-7
abundance: -
CDR3aa: CASSFPGETREQYF

v_gene: TRBV25-1
j_gene: TRBJ1-1
abundance: once
CDR3aa: CASSDAGLGTEAFF

v_gene: TRBV5-1
j_gene: TRBJ2-7
abundance: -
CDR3aa: CASSSGAGGEQYF

v_gene: TRBV14
j_gene: TRBJ2-3
abundance: few
CDR3aa: CASSQDGAATQYF

v_gene: TRBV5-1
j_gene: TRBJ2-3
abundance: -
CDR3aa: CASSLTDRQSNTQYF

v_gene: TRBV6-6
j_gene: TRBJ1-1
abundance: -
CDR3aa: CASKRFSGTEAFF

v_gene: TRBV27
j_gene: TRBJ1-5
abundance: -
CDR3aa: CASRWSGNPGYSNQPQHF